The rows below give T cell receptor beta chains drawn from one sample of a study of T cell responses to AZD1222 COVID-19 vaccine. Data came from immunoSEQ multiplex PCR; TCRdb stores just in-frame clones and leaves some out. The repertoire includes around 140,000 clones, around 90% of them detected once, and roughly 4% sits in the top ten. This specimen was peripheral blood, taken 28 days after the second AZD1222 dose. The receptors were gathered from an adult who received the AZD1222 COVID-19 vaccine. CDR3s include the opening cysteine and the closing phenylalanine or tryptophan. The D gene is left open where the match is weak. Expanded clones get a size class; other rows say once, few or many, or leave the size out.

d_call cdr3_length clone_size j_call v_call cdr3_nt cdr3_aa
- 13 - TRBJ2-1 TRBV3-1/TRBV3-2 TGTGCCAGCAGCCGAAGGGGGGTCGATGAGCAGTTCTTC CASSRRGVDEQFF
- 12 - TRBJ2-3 TRBV3-1/TRBV3-2 TGTGCCAGCAGCCTATCCGGGGGACGGGCGTATTTT CASSLSGGRAYF
TRBD1 13 - TRBJ2-3 TRBV5-1 TGCGCCAGCCGACAGGGATTCACAGATACGCAGTATTTT CASRQGFTDTQYF
- 14 - TRBJ2-1 TRBV29-1 TGCAGCGCCCGAGGGACTCCAGACCGGGGGGAGCAGTTCTTC CSARGTPDRGEQFF
- 19 - TRBJ1-2 TRBV5-1 TGCGCCAGCAGCTCCCGGGGTGGGATATACAGGGATGGAAGTACTGGCTACACCTTC CASSSRGGIYRDGSTGYTF
- 18 - TRBJ1-5 TRBV12-5 TGTGCTAGTGGTGCCTCGATATCGGGGGGGCTTCACAATCAGCCCCAGCATTTT CASGASISGGLHNQPQHF
- 15 - TRBJ1-5 TRBV4-3 TGCGCCAGCAGCCAAGATAGAGGGAGCAATCAGCCCCAGCATTTT CASSQDRGSNQPQHF
TRBD2 16 - TRBJ2-3 TRBV7-2 TGTGCCAGCAGCTTACGGGGGGGCTCTGGCACAGATACGCAGTATTTT CASSLRGGSGTDTQYF
TRBD1 14 - TRBJ1-1 TRBV5-4 TGTGCCAGCAGCGCGGGACAGCAAAACACTGAAGCTTTCTTT CASSAGQQNTEAFF
- 16 once TRBJ1-5 TRBV18 TGTGCCAGCTCACCACCGCCGGGCCAGCCTAATCAGCCCCAGCATTTT CASSPPPGQPNQPQHF
- 14 - TRBJ2-6 TRBV6-5 TGTGCCAGCCGAGGGGGGGCTGGGGCCAACGTCCTGACTTTC CASRGGAGANVLTF
TRBD1 12 - TRBJ2-5 TRBV7-9 TGTGCCAGCAGCGACAGGGGGGAGACCCAGTACTTC CASSDRGETQYF
TRBD1 16 - TRBJ1-6 TRBV15 TGTGCCACCAGCAGAGATCCGGGACAGGGGAGTTCACCCCTCCACTTT CATSRDPGQGSSPLHF
TRBD1 14 - TRBJ1-2 TRBV11-2 TGTGCCAGCAGCCTCGGACAGGGGGCGTATGGCTACACCTTC CASSLGQGAYGYTF
- 15 once TRBJ2-5 TRBV4-2 TGTGCCAGCAACCGTGGCGGGCCAAAAGAAGAGACCCAGTACTTC CASNRGGPKEETQYF
TRBD1 18 once TRBJ2-6 TRBV4-3 TGCGCCAGCAGCCAATGGACAGGGGCCGGCTCTGGGGCCAACGTCCTGACTTTC CASSQWTGAGSGANVLTF
- 13 - TRBJ1-5 TRBV15 TGTGCCACTGGCAGGCACCGCAATCAGCCCCAGCATTTT CATGRHRNQPQHF
- 18 - TRBJ1-1 TRBV14 TGTGCCAGCAGCCAAGAGGGTAAGGCATCTGGAGGGAACACTGAAGCTTTCTTT CASSQEGKASGGNTEAFF
- 13 - TRBJ2-4 TRBV7-2 TGTGCCAGCAGCTCAGGTGTGAGGAACATTCAGTACTTC CASSSGVRNIQYF
- 13 - TRBJ2-3 TRBV2 TGTGCCAGCAGTGGCAGGTTAGGGGATACGCAGTATTTT CASSGRLGDTQYF
- 14 - TRBJ1-2 TRBV5-1 TGCGCCAGCAGCCCGCAGGGAGCTAACTATGGCTACACCTTC CASSPQGANYGYTF
- 12 - TRBJ2-1 TRBV6-5 TGTGCCAGCAGTTATCAGGGCCATGAGCAGTTCTTC CASSYQGHEQFF
- 13 - TRBJ1-5 TRBV2 TGTGCCAGCAGTGCGAGTATCAATCAGCCCCAGCATTTT CASSASINQPQHF
TRBD1 15 - TRBJ2-1 TRBV10-3 TGTGCCATCAGACGAGACAGGGGGAGATACAATGAGCAGTTCTTC CAIRRDRGRYNEQFF
- 15 - TRBJ1-1 TRBV4-1 TGCGCCAGCAGCCAAGGCCTCGGGGTGTACACTGAAGCTTTCTTT CASSQGLGVYTEAFF
- 13 once TRBJ1-2 TRBV28 TGTGCCAGCAGTGAGGGGGGCCCCGGTGGCTACACCTTC CASSEGGPGGYTF
- 14 - TRBJ1-1 TRBV4-1 TGCGCCAGCAGCCTGTGGCAGGGGAACACTGAAGCTTTCTTT CASSLWQGNTEAFF
- 15 - TRBJ1-1 TRBV13 TGTGCCAGCAGCCTTTGGACAGCGATGAACACTGAAGCTTTCTTT CASSLWTAMNTEAFF
TRBD1 15 - TRBJ1-1 TRBV7-9 TGTGCCAGCAGCTCAGCCACAGGGGGCCTAACTGAAGCTTTCTTT CASSSATGGLTEAFF
TRBD2 15 - TRBJ2-3 TRBV9 TGTGCCAGCAGCCTCGCGGGAGGGGGGACAGATACGCAGTATTTT CASSLAGGGTDTQYF
- 16 - TRBJ1-2 TRBV9 TGTGCCAGCAGCGGACCGGACGTAAAAGCTAACTATGGCTACACCTTC CASSGPDVKANYGYTF
- 13 - TRBJ1-2 TRBV6-1 TGTGCCAGCAGTGACAGGGGACCCTATGGCTACACCTTC CASSDRGPYGYTF
- 15 - TRBJ2-7 TRBV9 TGTGCCAGCAGCGTAGGAGGAGGGAGGTCCTACGAGCAGTACTTC CASSVGGGRSYEQYF
TRBD1 16 - TRBJ2-2 TRBV13 TGTGCCAGCAGCTTAGCAGGGGGCGCGAACACCGGGGAGCTGTTTTTT CASSLAGGANTGELFF
TRBD2 15 - TRBJ2-7 TRBV29-1 TGCAGCGTCTCGGGGACTAGCGGCACCCGCTACGAGCAGTACTTC CSVSGTSGTRYEQYF
TRBD2 16 - TRBJ2-1 TRBV4-1 TGCGCCAGCAGCGGATATAGCGGGCGGGAGAACAATGAGCAGTTCTTC CASSGYSGRENNEQFF
- 16 - TRBJ1-4 TRBV25-1 TGTGCCAGCAGTGACGCAGGATTTGCAACTAATGAAAAACTGTTTTTT CASSDAGFATNEKLFF
- 13 - TRBJ2-5 TRBV5-4 TGTGCCAGCAGCTTAAGGGGCGAGGAGACCCAGTACTTC CASSLRGEETQYF
- 17 once TRBJ2-1 TRBV11-2 TGTGCCAGCAGCCCCCCCCGCTGGGGTGCAGCCTACAATGAGCAGTTCTTC CASSPPRWGAAYNEQFF
TRBD2 14 - TRBJ2-5 TRBV7-6 TGTGCCTCTAGCGGGGGGGCGTTTCAAGAGACCCAGTACTTC CASSGGAFQETQYF
- 14 - TRBJ2-7 TRBV6-6 TGTGCCAGCAGTTCCATCGTGGGGGCAAGGGAGCAGTACTTC CASSSIVGAREQYF
- 11 - TRBJ2-7 TRBV6-5 TGTGCCAGCAGGAACACCTACGAGCAGTACTTC CASRNTYEQYF
- 14 - TRBJ2-3 TRBV6-2/TRBV6-3 TGTGCCAGCAGTTACCCCACTGGGACAGATACGCAGTATTTT CASSYPTGTDTQYF
- 13 - TRBJ1-3 TRBV15 TGTGCCACCAGCAGAGATCCCCGAAACACCATATATTTT CATSRDPRNTIYF
- 17 - TRBJ1-5 TRBV28 TGTGCCAGCAGTATCTACAGGGTCGACAGGTACAATCAGCCCCAGCATTTT CASSIYRVDRYNQPQHF
- 14 - TRBJ2-3 TRBV11-2 TGTGCCAGCAGCTGGGACACTGCACGGGATACGCAGTATTTT CASSWDTARDTQYF
TRBD1 14 - TRBJ2-1 TRBV18 TGTGCCAGCATCTACGGGACAGGGTACAATGAGCAGTTCTTC CASIYGTGYNEQFF
- 15 - TRBJ2-3 TRBV7-9 TGTGCCAGCAGCTTAGGGCAGAACCCCACAGATACGCAGTATTTT CASSLGQNPTDTQYF
- 15 - TRBJ1-5 TRBV18 TGTGCCAGCTCAGGCCCCGATGCCGGCAATCAGCCCCAGCATTTT CASSGPDAGNQPQHF
- 14 - TRBJ2-5 TRBV9 TGTGCCAGCAGCGTAGGGACGAAAGGGGTGACCCAGTACTTC CASSVGTKGVTQYF
TRBD1 16 - TRBJ1-1 TRBV27 TGTGCCAGCAGTACCAAGGACAGGGAAAGGGACACTGAAGCTTTCTTT CASSTKDRERDTEAFF
TRBD2 16 - TRBJ2-1 TRBV9 TGTGCCAGCAGCGCACCGGGACTAGCGGACTACAATGAGCAGTTCTTC CASSAPGLADYNEQFF
TRBD1 16 - TRBJ2-5 TRBV6-1 TGTGCCAGCAGTGAAGCGGGGACAGGGTGGCGGGAGACCCAGTACTTC CASSEAGTGWRETQYF
- 13 - TRBJ2-7 TRBV15 TGTGCCACCAGCAGACCCTTGAGCGGCGAGCAGTACTTC CATSRPLSGEQYF
- 15 - TRBJ2-1 TRBV28 TGTGCCAGCAGTTCCAGGGTGGGGTCCTACAATGAGCAGTTCTTC CASSSRVGSYNEQFF